What follows are 5 T cell receptor beta chains derived from one specimen sequenced in a study of T cell responses to AZD1222 COVID-19 vaccine (dated by TCRdb to the early 2020s). In light of the paper, this sample's time point label describes: baseline before first vaccination. Libraries were prepared through the immunoSEQ multiplex PCR assay. The immuneACCESS repertoire file appears here via TCRdb, limited to in-frame rearrangements. These files lack a portion of the clones; in checked studies, under half of the deficit traces to unresolved V genes, and the cause of the others is not known. This sample is represented by 100,000 to 130,000 clones; about 90% of them were singletons. The ten largest clones take up 6.6% of the sample. Sequencing was performed on peripheral blood, taken on day 0 of AZD1222 vaccination. The receptors here all came from an adult in good health.

The chain carries TRBV28 and TRBJ2-7; 8 positions match TRBD2. CDR3 length equals 18 residues. The germline V gene has CDR1 MDHEN and CDR2 SYDVKM. Trimming cost V 6 bases and J 3 bases; bases outside gene matches: 19. The CDR3 region has the DNA TGTGCCAGCAGCCTTGACAGCCCAAGCGGGAGAAGGGACTACGAGCAGTACTTC. It encodes CASSLDSPSGRRDYEQYF.

V and J are TRBV6-5 and TRBJ2-7, with TRBD1 matching over 9 bases. V shed 2 bases, J shed 5 bases, and the junction held 7 bases outside the gene matches. The CDR3 contains 15 residues. The V gene's germline CDR1 is MNHEY and CDR2 SVGAGI. The CDR3 is CASSYPRDRVNEQYF. In DNA form, the CDR3 reads TGTGCCAGCAGTTACCCTAGGGACAGGGTGAACGAGCAGTACTTC.

V is TRBV4-1 and J is TRBJ2-1; the D gene is possibly TRBD2 (5 bases). The CDR3 has 16 amino acids. The germline gives CDR1 MGHRA, CDR2 YSYEKL. The V end was cut by 3 bases, the J end by 0 bases, with 12 bases between. The CDR3 protein is CASSHGHGVSYNEQFF. The DNA of the CDR3 is TGCGCCAGCAGCCACGGTCACGGGGTCTCCTACAATGAGCAGTTCTTC.

The chain carries TRBV27 and TRBJ2-7; 10 bases line up with TRBD2. Germline CDR1 reads MNHEY; CDR2 reads SMNVEV (reference sequence). With 4 bases clipped from V and 3 bases from J, the junction kept 3 bases outside the gene matches. This CDR3 region has 14 residues. CDR3 sequence: CASSSSGSSYEQYF. Written as DNA, the CDR3 is TGTGCCAGCAGTTCTAGCGGGAGTAGCTACGAGCAGTACTTC.

The chain employs TRBV7-9 and TRBJ2-3; 11 bases line up with TRBD1. J gave up 8 bases and V 3 bases, and 7 bases lay outside the gene matches. The germline V gene encodes CDR1 SEHNR and CDR2 FQNEAQ (reference sequence). The CDR3 loop spans 15 amino acids. CDR3: CASSFGQGASGTQYF. The CDR3 region has the DNA TGTGCCAGCAGCTTTGGACAGGGGGCTTCGGGTACGCAGTATTTT.